A single sample is the source of the 30 T cell receptor beta chains below, sequenced in a study of blood T cell repertoires in COVID-19. Sequenced by immunoSEQ multiplex PCR; TCRdb stores in-frame clones only, minus some. This sample has about 380,000 clones; more than 65% occur once, and the top ten carry over 0.95%. Sequenced input: peripheral blood. Receptors were obtained from a human donor with acute or convalescent COVID-19. The donor label of this sample is uncertain.

This clone has only a few counts. V is TRBV3-1 (or the pseudogene TRBV3-2) and J is TRBJ1-3; 11 bases align to TRBD1. Looked up from germline, CDR1 is LGHDT and CDR2 is YNNKEL (reference sequence). With V trimmed by 3 bases and J by 0 bases, 7 bases remained unmatched. CDR3 length: 18 amino acids. The chain's CDR3 is CASSHPPDRGLSGNTIYF. CDR3 sequence (DNA): TGTGCCAGCAGCCACCCACCGGACAGGGGGCTCTCTGGAAACACCATATATTTT.

J is TRBJ1-2 and V is TRBV6-5; D not certain. V lost 4 bases, J lost 8 bases, and 11 bases lay in between. The CDR3 sequence is 12 residues long. Germline-derived CDR1 and CDR2 are MNHEY and SVGAGI. In DNA form, the CDR3 reads TGTGCCAGCAGTTCTACGGGTACGGGCTACACCTTC. Its translation: CASSSTGTGYTF.

The chain is built from TRBV7-2 and TRBJ1-4, with 9 bases fitting TRBD1. The germline CDR1 and CDR2 sequences are SGHTA and FQGNSA. The length of the CDR3 is 17 residues. The V segment lost 5 bases and the J segment 3 bases; nucleotides outside the gene matches: 10. The CDR3 DNA sequence: TGTGCCAGCAGCCACCCGGACAGGGGTTTTTCTAATGAAAAACTGTTTTTT. The encoded protein is CASSHPDRGFSNEKLFF.

The V and J genes are TRBV19 and TRBJ1-2; 12 nucleotides align to TRBD1. The V segment lost 4 bases and the J segment 4 bases; nucleotides outside the gene matches: 4. Germline V gene data show CDR1 as LNHDA and CDR2 as SQIVND (reference sequence). The CDR3 totals 15 residues. The chain's CDR3 is CASSKPGQGAYGYTF. CDR3 nucleotides: TGTGCCAGTAGTAAGCCGGGACAGGGGGCCTATGGCTACACCTTC.

This chain joins TRBV7-2 and TRBJ1-2, with TRBD1 identical over 8 bases. CDR1 is SGHTA and CDR2 is FQGNSA in the germline V gene. Unmatched junction bases numbered 13, after V lost 5 bases and J lost 8 bases. The CDR3 covers 15 residues. This chain's CDR3 is CASSNPGTGSGGYTF. CDR3 in DNA: TGTGCCAGCAGCAACCCCGGGACAGGATCTGGAGGCTACACCTTC. The whole variable domain, filled in from reference TRBV7-2 and TRBJ1-2, reads GAGVSQSPSNKVTEKGKDVELRCDPISGHTALYWYRQSLGQGLEFLIYFQGNSAPDKSGLPSDRFSAERTGGSVSTLTIQRTQQEDSAVYLCASSNPGTGSGGYTFGSGTRLTVV.

The chain links TRBV13 to TRBJ1-6; D remains ambiguous. CDR1 and CDR2 (germline): PRHDT, FYEKMQ (reference sequence). CDR3 length: 14 residues. V was pared by 0 bases and J by 7 bases, with 7 bases between. CDR3 sequence reads: CASSLGPRNSPLHF. The CDR3 region has the DNA TGTGCCAGCAGCTTAGGACCGCGAAATTCACCCCTCCACTTT.

This clone has only one observation. The V call is TRBV5-1, the J call TRBJ2-3, with TRBD2 matching over 9 bases. V lost 3 bases and J lost 1; bases outside the gene matches: 6. Per germline, CDR1 SGHRS and CDR2 YFSETQ. CDR3 size: 16 residues. The CDR3 DNA is TGCGCCAGCAGCTGGAGTAGCGGGAGTGGCACAGATACGCAGTATTTT. It translates to CASSWSSGSGTDTQYF. The variable domain in full, completed from reference TRBV5-1 and TRBJ2-3, reads KAGVTQTPRYLIKTRGQQVTLSCSPISGHRSVSWYQQTPGQGLQFLFEYFSETQRNKGNFPGRFSGRQFSNSRSEMNVSTLELGDSALYLCASSWSSGSGTDTQYFGPGTRLTVL.

The chain combines TRBV5-1 with TRBJ2-1, with 16 bases lining up with TRBD2. This CDR3 has 17 amino acids. Trimming cost V 3 bases and J 7 bases; bases outside gene matches: 7. The germline V gene has CDR1 SGHRS and CDR2 YFSETQ. CDR3 DNA sequence: TGCGCCAGCAGCTACGGGACTAGCGGGGGGGCAGGGAATGAGCAGTTCTTC. Its translation is CASSYGTSGGAGNEQFF.

The chain has TRBV2 and TRBJ2-7; weak D call: TRBD1 (5 bases). Germline V gives CDR1 SNHLY, CDR2 FYNNEI. Trimming removed 6 bases from V and 5 bases from J, with 20 bases in between. This CDR3 has 15 amino acids. The CDR3 DNA follows: TGTGCCAGCAGGGAAAGGACATCAGGACGGCACGAGCAGTACTTC. Protein product: CASRERTSGRHEQYF.

V gene TRBV5-1 combines with J gene TRBJ1-5; 9 bases are shared with TRBD1. The CDR3 sequence is 15 residues long. Unmatched junction bases numbered 7, after V lost 4 bases and J lost 5 bases. The germline V gene has CDR1 SGHRS and CDR2 YFSETQ. CDR3 region: CASSLTGGIDQPQHF. The CDR3 DNA reads as TGCGCCAGCAGCCTAACAGGGGGCATCGATCAGCCCCAGCATTTT.

This clone was recorded a few times. V gene TRBV6-5 combines with J gene TRBJ1-2, with D tentatively TRBD1 (6 bases). Germline values: CDR1 MNHEY, CDR2 SVGAGI. This CDR3 comprises 14 residues. V dropped 2 bases and J dropped 8 bases, with 15 bases sitting between them. The CDR3 loop reads CASSYGQGQWGYTF. The CDR3 bases are TGTGCCAGCAGTTACGGGCAGGGACAATGGGGCTACACCTTC.

The chain employs TRBV29-1 and TRBJ1-1; weak D call: TRBD1 (6 bases). V gave up 7 bases and J gave up 3 bases, with 15 bases separating them. This CDR3 spans 13 amino acids. From germline, CDR1 is SQVTM and CDR2 ANQGSEA. The CDR3 reads CSANGQLYTEAFF. As DNA, the CDR3 is TGCAGCGCAAACGGACAGCTTTACACTGAAGCTTTCTTT.

The chain employs TRBV3-1 (or the pseudogene TRBV3-2) and TRBJ2-3, with a weak D call TRBD1 (6 bases). V was pared by 1 base and J by 5 bases, with 10 bases between. Germline CDR1 is LGHDT and CDR2 is YNNKEL (reference sequence). The CDR3 length is 14 residues. The CDR3 region has the DNA TGTGCCAGCAGCCAAGGGGGGCTGGGAGATACGCAGTATTTT. Translated: CASSQGGLGDTQYF.

This clone was found a few times. The CDR3, as DNA: TGTGCCAGCAGTACCTCAGGTCAGAATTCACCCCTCCACTTT. Translated, it gives CASSTSGQNSPLHF. The V gene is TRBV28, the J gene TRBJ1-6; unclear D gene. Germline V gene data show CDR1 as MDHEN and CDR2 as SYDVKM. V lost 5 bases and J lost 7, with 12 bases in between. The CDR3 runs to 14 residues.

The chain couples TRBV7-8 to TRBJ1-1; D is perhaps TRBD1 (6 bases). Germline CDR1 and CDR2: SGHVS and FQNEAQ. The CDR3 totals 14 residues. The ends were cut back, 4 bases at V and 8 bases at J, with 17 bases in the middle. CDR3 region: CASSYVVPGQEAFF. In DNA, the CDR3 is TGTGCCAGCAGCTACGTCGTACCGGGACAAGAAGCTTTCTTT.

The V call is TRBV6-1, the J call TRBJ2-7, with D tentatively TRBD2 (5 bases). In germline, CDR1 is MNHNS, CDR2 SASEGT. Between the trimmed V and J ends, which lost 0 bases and 4 bases, there was a span of 7 bases. The CDR3 has 13 residues. The chain's CDR3 is CASSEAWRYEQYF. CDR3 in DNA: TGTGCCAGCAGTGAAGCATGGAGGTACGAGCAGTACTTC.

V gene TRBV5-1 combines with J gene TRBJ1-6; no definite D call. Trimming removed 4 bases from V and 0 bases from J, with 5 bases in between. The length of the CDR3 is 14 residues. The germline gives CDR1 SGHRS, CDR2 YFSETQ. The CDR3 coding sequence is TGCGCCAGCAGCGACAACTCCTATAATTCACCCCTCCACTTT. It translates to CASSDNSYNSPLHF. Complete variable domain (other parts from reference TRBV5-1 and TRBJ1-6): KAGVTQTPRYLIKTRGQQVTLSCSPISGHRSVSWYQQTPGQGLQFLFEYFSETQRNKGNFPGRFSGRQFSNSRSEMNVSTLELGDSALYLCASSDNSYNSPLHFGNGTRLTVT.

The chain links TRBV2 to TRBJ2-5; a weak D match, TRBD2 (5 bases). Germline V gene sequence: CDR1 SNHLY, CDR2 FYNNEI. The germline V and J ends were trimmed by 11 bases and 2 bases, with 15 bases remaining between them. The CDR3 consists of 13 residues. The CDR3 region has the DNA TGTGCCCATGGGAGTGGCGGACAAGAGACCCAGTACTTC. Its protein product is CAHGSGGQETQYF.

In this sample, this clone turned up a few times. The chain joins TRBV6-5 to TRBJ1-2; D gene ambiguous. Trimming pared 3 bases from V and 3 bases from J, leaving 8 bases between. The CDR3 covers 13 residues. Germline V gene lookup returns CDR1 MNHEY and CDR2 SVGAGI. CDR3: CASSYFHYYGYTF. CDR3 sequence (DNA): TGTGCCAGCAGTTATTTTCACTACTATGGCTACACCTTC.

The chain links TRBV19 to TRBJ2-1; tentative D call: TRBD1 (6 bases). Germline V lookup: CDR1 LNHDA, CDR2 SQIVND (reference sequence). The V end lost 11 bases, the J end lost 4 bases, and 12 bases lay between the germline ends. The CDR3 loop spans 12 amino acids. The CDR3 DNA follows: TGTGCCGTCTCCGGGACATACAATGAGCAGTTCTTC. Translation: CAVSGTYNEQFF.

This clone has a handful of counts. The DNA of the CDR3 is TGTGCCTGGACGACAGGGGGTGGGAAAAAACTGTTTTTT. Protein: CAWTTGGGKKLFF. The V and J genes are TRBV30 and TRBJ1-4, with 9 bases matching TRBD1. Losses at the gene ends were 4 bases for V and 9 bases for J; bases not matched to a gene: 6. CDR1 and CDR2 from the germline V gene are GTSNPN and SVGIG (reference sequence). The CDR3 runs 13 residues.

This clone appeared once. The J gene is TRBJ2-7, the V gene TRBV3-1 (or the pseudogene TRBV3-2), with a possible D match to TRBD1 (5 bases). This CDR3 is 15 amino acids long. V was clipped by 1 base and J by 4 bases, with 14 bases between them. Germline assignment: CDR1 LGHDT and CDR2 YNNKEL (reference sequence). The CDR3 region is CASSQVSGPPYEQYF. The CDR3 DNA follows: TGTGCCAGCAGCCAAGTCTCAGGGCCTCCGTACGAGCAGTACTTC.

This sequence joins TRBV10-1 and TRBJ2-1, with D possibly TRBD1 on 6 matching bases. This CDR3 contains 13 residues. Trimming pared 8 bases from V and 5 bases from J, leaving 13 bases between. The germline V gene encodes CDR1 WNHNN and CDR2 SYGVQD (reference sequence). CDR3 in amino acids: CASSGQRNNEQFF. The CDR3, as DNA: TGCGCCAGCTCAGGACAGAGAAACAATGAGCAGTTCTTC.

This chain uses TRBV2 with TRBJ1-2; TRBD1 matches 7 bases. V lost 6 bases to trimming and J lost 4 bases; unmatched junction nucleotides: 8. The CDR3 extends over 14 amino acids. CDR1 is SNHLY, CDR2 FYNNEI, per germline. CDR3 region: CASRATGRFYGYTF. Here the CDR3 DNA reads TGTGCCAGCAGGGCGACAGGGCGCTTCTATGGCTACACCTTC.

This clone was seen a few times. The V gene is TRBV7-8, the J gene TRBJ1-5, with 8 nucleotides matching TRBD1. Trimming cost V 5 bases and J 3 bases; bases outside gene matches: 6. The CDR3 covers 15 residues. Germline CDR1 reads SGHVS; CDR2 reads FQNEAQ. The CDR3 DNA reads TGTGCCAGCAGCCCATGGACAGGGTTCAATCAGCCCCAGCATTTT. Residues: CASSPWTGFNQPQHF.

The chain has TRBV6-5 and TRBJ2-1, with 10 bases that match TRBD1. The germline V gene has CDR1 MNHEY and CDR2 SVGAGI. V lost 5 bases, J lost 6 bases, and 7 bases stayed unmatched. There are 15 residues in the CDR3. Written as DNA, the CDR3 is TGTGCCAGCAGTCAAAGACAGGGGGCAGGCAATGAGCAGTTCTTC. Translation gives CASSQRQGAGNEQFF.

The chain links TRBV18 to TRBJ2-7; D is uncertain. Trimming stripped 5 bases from V and 2 bases from J, with 7 bases between. The CDR3 loop spans 12 amino acids. In germline, CDR1 is KGHSH, CDR2 LQKENI. The CDR3 protein is CASSTLTYEQYF. The CDR3 coding sequence is TGTGCCAGCTCAACTTTAACCTACGAGCAGTACTTC.

This clone was counted a few times. This rearrangement joins TRBV29-1 to TRBJ2-1; 9 nucleotides align to TRBD1. Trimming cost V 4 bases and J 4 bases; bases outside gene matches: 2. The CDR3 totals 13 residues. Germline V CDR1 and CDR2: SQVTM, ANQGSEA. CDR3 residues: CSVAGQGYNEQFF. The CDR3 DNA reads TGCAGCGTTGCGGGACAGGGATACAATGAGCAGTTCTTC.

The V and J genes are TRBV5-5 and TRBJ2-1; D perhaps matches TRBD2 (6 bases). Germline loops: CDR1 SGHKS, CDR2 YYEKEE (reference sequence). Trimming took 1 base from V and 1 from J, leaving 12 bases between them. The CDR3 spans 16 residues. Here the CDR3 DNA reads TGTGCCAGCAGCTTGAACCCCGGGACTTCCTACAATGAGCAGTTCTTC. Residues: CASSLNPGTSYNEQFF.

This chain joins TRBV2 and TRBJ1-5; TRBD1 agrees at 11 bases. This CDR3 comprises 18 residues. After removal of 2 bases from V and 5 bases from J, the junction contained 11 bases not matched to a gene. CDR1 SNHLY and CDR2 FYNNEI come from the germline V gene. CDR3 nucleotide sequence: TGTGCCAGCAGTGAAAGGGGCGCCGGGACAGGGGGAGATCAGCCCCAGCATTTT. Its protein is CASSERGAGTGGDQPQHF.